This T cell receptor beta chain was identified during a study of OX40 agonist ivuxolimab in advanced cancers. Study information: Patients' therapy was ivuxolimab, an antibody that acts as an agonist of OX40 (CD134).

This clone was observed once. Looked up from germline, CDR1 is SGHNT and CDR2 is YENEEA. Losses at the gene ends were 4 bases for V and 5 bases for J; bases not matched to a gene: 8. The length of the CDR3 is 16 residues. Method: immunoSEQ multiplex PCR; TCRdb's copy keeps in-frame clones and lacks some. Of 72,000 or so clones in the sample, around 80% are singletons; the top ten hold about 0.4%. The sequence was collected from an adult with an advanced solid tumor such as melanoma, head and neck, liver or kidney cancer. The sample was CD4+ or CD8+ T cells sorted from blood, taken in a trial of the OX40 agonist ivuxolimab. The V and J genes are TRBV11-3 and TRBJ2-5; 12 bases line up with TRBD1. This CDR3 is CASSSRDRGLFETQYF. The CDR3 DNA is TGTGCCAGCAGCTCTAGGGACAGGGGGCTTTTTGAGACCCAGTACTTC. The complete variable domain, with remaining parts taken from reference TRBV11-3 and TRBJ2-5, reads EAGVVQSPRYKIIEKKQPVAFWCNPISGHNTLYWYLQNLGQGPELLIRYENEEAVDDSQLPKDRFSAERLKGVDSTLKIQPAELGDSAVYLCASSSRDRGLFETQYFGPGTRLLVL.